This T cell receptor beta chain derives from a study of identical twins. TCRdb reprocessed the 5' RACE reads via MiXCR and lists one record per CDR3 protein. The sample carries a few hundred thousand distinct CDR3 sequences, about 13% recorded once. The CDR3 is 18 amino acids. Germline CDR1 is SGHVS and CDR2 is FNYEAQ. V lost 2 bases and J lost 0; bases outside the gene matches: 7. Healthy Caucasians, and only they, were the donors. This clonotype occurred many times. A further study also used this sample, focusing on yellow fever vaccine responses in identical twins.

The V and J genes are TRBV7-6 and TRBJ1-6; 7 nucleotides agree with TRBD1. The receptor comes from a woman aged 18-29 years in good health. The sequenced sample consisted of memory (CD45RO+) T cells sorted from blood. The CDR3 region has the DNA TGTGCCAGCAGCTTAACCCAGGGGGGTAGCTCCTATAATTCACCCCTCCACTTT. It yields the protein CASSLTQGGSSYNSPLHF.